The present T cell receptor (beta chain) was sequenced within a study of blood T cells in healthy people across ages. Study background: There was about one barcoded beta molecule captured by template switching per two T cells. Points from the study as a whole: Naive T cell percentage showed a strong correlation with the diversity of TCR beta. Unsorted PBMC input precluded a conclusive naive versus antigen-experienced comparison.

Regarding this clonotype: What it binds is not known.

The germline CDR1 and CDR2 sequences are DFQATT and SNEGSKA (reference sequence). The CDR3 is made up of 15 amino acids. Donors each provided 8 to 10 milliliters of peripheral blood. For the second PCR, which ran for 7 to 11 cycles, a sample-barcoded 5' primer and a J-beta primer mix were used. TCRdb analysed the 5' RACE reads with MiXCR anew, one entry per CDR3 protein. Of about 1,400,000 distinct CDR3 sequences listed, around two fifths are singletons. The sequencing sample was made of blood. This chain connects TRBV20-1 to TRBJ2-1; TRBD2 aligns across 9 bases. The J call could be wrong; TRBJ2-7 is a better fit for the DNA end. The source of this sequence is a woman between 18 and 29 years old in good health. The CDR3 coding sequence is TGCAGTGCTACTAGCGGGGAGAGCTCCTACAATGAGCAGTACTTC. Protein: CSATSGESSYNEQYF.